This paragraph covers one T cell receptor (beta chain) sequence. CDR1 and CDR2 from the germline V gene are SGHTA and FQGTGA. The CDR3 is 16 residues long. Trimming took 1 base from V and 6 from J; bases not matched to a gene: 10. This entry comes from a study of OX40 agonist ivuxolimab in advanced cancers. Background on the study: Patients took ivuxolimab, an agonistic anti-OX40 (CD134) antibody. Hepatocellular carcinoma, melanoma, renal cell or head and neck cancer was diagnosed in the dose-escalation patients. The dose-escalation cohort was around 83% male, with a mean age of 60 years, ranging roughly 23 to 79.

Profiling relied on immunoSEQ multiplex PCR, and the TCRdb table lists in-frame clones only, not all of them. The sample shows approximately 78,000 clones, more than 70% of them seen only once. The chain joins TRBV7-3 to TRBJ2-5; TRBD1 agrees at 8 bases. The receptor's source is an adult with an advanced solid tumor such as melanoma, head and neck, liver or kidney cancer. The specimen comprised CD4+ or CD8+ T cells sorted from blood, sampled in a trial of the OX40 agonist ivuxolimab. CDR3 region: CASSLSGQGAWKTQYF. DNA for the CDR3: TGTGCCAGCAGCTTAAGCGGTCAGGGGGCCTGGAAGACCCAGTACTTC. The full variable domain, with the rest looked up from reference TRBV7-3 and TRBJ2-5, is GAGVSQTPSNKVTEKGKYVELRCDPISGHTALYWYRQSLGQGPEFLIYFQGTGAADDSGLPNDRFFAVRPEGSVSTLKIQRTERGDSAVYLCASSLSGQGAWKTQYFGPGTRLLVL.